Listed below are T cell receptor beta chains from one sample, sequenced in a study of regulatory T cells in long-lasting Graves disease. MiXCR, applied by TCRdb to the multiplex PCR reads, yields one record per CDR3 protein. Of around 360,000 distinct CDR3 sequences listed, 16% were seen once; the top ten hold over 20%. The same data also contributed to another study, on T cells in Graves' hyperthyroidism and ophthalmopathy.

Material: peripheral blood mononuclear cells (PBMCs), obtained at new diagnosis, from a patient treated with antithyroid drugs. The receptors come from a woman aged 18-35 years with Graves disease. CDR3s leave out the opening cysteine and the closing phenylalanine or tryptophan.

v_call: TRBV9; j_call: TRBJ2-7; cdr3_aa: ASSVGQGAYEEQY
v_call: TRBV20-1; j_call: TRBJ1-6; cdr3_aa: SVGGRGSPLH
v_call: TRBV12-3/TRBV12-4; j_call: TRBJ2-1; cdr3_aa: ASSTHGGDEQF
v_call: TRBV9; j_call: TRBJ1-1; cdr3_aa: ASSYRTLEAEAF
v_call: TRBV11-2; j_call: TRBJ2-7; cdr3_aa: ASNLGDRSSYEQY
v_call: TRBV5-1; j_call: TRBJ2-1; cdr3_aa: ASSILGFEQF
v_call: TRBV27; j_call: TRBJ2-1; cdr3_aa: ASRPTRGNYEQF
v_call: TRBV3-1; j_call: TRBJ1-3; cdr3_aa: ASSQAGGWTGNTIY
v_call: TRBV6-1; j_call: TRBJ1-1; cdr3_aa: ASRTGTGSGTEAF
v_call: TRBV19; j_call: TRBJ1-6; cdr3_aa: ASSPDGGRNSPLH
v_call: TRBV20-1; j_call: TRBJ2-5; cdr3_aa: SPQSWDDEFQETQY
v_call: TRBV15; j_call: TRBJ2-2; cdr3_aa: ATSRDLPTGELF
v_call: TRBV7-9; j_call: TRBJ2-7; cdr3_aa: ASSSFAGAGEQY
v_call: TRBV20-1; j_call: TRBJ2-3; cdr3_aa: SASRLAGRADTQY
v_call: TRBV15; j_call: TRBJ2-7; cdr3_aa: ATSTGPTGEQY
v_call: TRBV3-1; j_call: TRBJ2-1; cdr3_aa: ASSQDPAGSDEQF
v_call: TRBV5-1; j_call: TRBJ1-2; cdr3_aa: ASSLEWGGYT
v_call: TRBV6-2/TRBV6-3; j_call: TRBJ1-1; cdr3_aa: ASSYPGTGVRLNTEAF
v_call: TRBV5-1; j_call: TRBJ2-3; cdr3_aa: ASSFPQGSEDTQY
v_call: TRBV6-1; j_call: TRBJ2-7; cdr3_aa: ASSLTGTATYGQY
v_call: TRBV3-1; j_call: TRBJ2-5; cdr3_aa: ASSQVGLRQETQY
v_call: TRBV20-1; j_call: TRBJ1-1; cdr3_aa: SAREPFGREAF
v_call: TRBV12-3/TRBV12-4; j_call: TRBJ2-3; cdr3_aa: ASTLGGLLTDTQY
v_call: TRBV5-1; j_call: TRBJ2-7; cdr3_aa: ASSSELAGVSYEQY